A selection of T cell receptor beta chains follows, all from one sample in a study of blood T cell repertoires in COVID-19. TCRdb's copy holds only in-frame clones and misses some; the assay was immunoSEQ multiplex PCR. The sample lists around 340,000 clones; around nine tenths were seen once. The sample taken for sequencing was peripheral blood. These receptors were obtained from an older woman with COVID-19, enrolled during active disease. The CDR3 runs from the conserved cysteine through the conserved F or W. Fields, in order: CDR3 DNA, CDR3 protein, J gene, V gene, clone size, D gene. The D gene is left open where the match is weak. Clone size is shown for a subset of rows, as once, few, many or a class of expanded clone.

CDR3nt: TGTGCTAGTGGTTCACAGGGCCCCGGGACTGAAGCTTTCTTT
CDR3aa: CASGSQGPGTEAFF
j_gene: TRBJ1-1
v_gene: TRBV12-5
abundance: -
d_gene: -

CDR3nt: TGTGCCAGTAGAGAGACAGCTAACTATGGCTACACCTTC
CDR3aa: CASRETANYGYTF
j_gene: TRBJ1-2
v_gene: TRBV6-5
abundance: -
d_gene: -

CDR3nt: TGTGCCAGCGCAACCCGGGACAGGGGTAACTATGGCTACACCTTC
CDR3aa: CASATRDRGNYGYTF
j_gene: TRBJ1-2
v_gene: TRBV28
abundance: few
d_gene: TRBD1

CDR3nt: TGTGCCAGCAGACCATATCCGGGGGGCGCGGAAAACACTGAAGCTTTCTTT
CDR3aa: CASRPYPGGAENTEAFF
j_gene: TRBJ1-1
v_gene: TRBV28
abundance: -
d_gene: -

CDR3nt: TGTGCCAGCAGTTTACAGGGTGCCACTGAAGCTTTCTTT
CDR3aa: CASSLQGATEAFF
j_gene: TRBJ1-1
v_gene: TRBV12-3/TRBV12-4
abundance: -
d_gene: -

CDR3nt: TGTGCCAGCAGTCTCGAAGAGACCCAGTACTTC
CDR3aa: CASSLEETQYF
j_gene: TRBJ2-5
v_gene: TRBV2
abundance: -
d_gene: -

CDR3nt: TGTGCCAGCAGTGTGGAATTGGCGGGGGGGCGGGAGACCCAGTACTTC
CDR3aa: CASSVELAGGRETQYF
j_gene: TRBJ2-5
v_gene: TRBV5-5
abundance: -
d_gene: TRBD2

CDR3nt: TGTGCCAGCAGCGACAGCGGGGGTAAGGAGCTGTTTTTT
CDR3aa: CASSDSGGKELFF
j_gene: TRBJ2-2
v_gene: TRBV9
abundance: -
d_gene: TRBD2

CDR3nt: TGTGCCAGCATGAGCACTGAAGCTTTCTTT
CDR3aa: CASMSTEAFF
j_gene: TRBJ1-1
v_gene: TRBV2
abundance: -
d_gene: -

CDR3nt: TGTGCCAGCAGCGCTTATCGGGAGCGACTGTTTTTT
CDR3aa: CASSAYRERLFF
j_gene: TRBJ1-4
v_gene: TRBV2
abundance: -
d_gene: -

CDR3nt: TGCAGCGTTGATAAGGGGCAGTTCGGAGATACGCAGTATTTT
CDR3aa: CSVDKGQFGDTQYF
j_gene: TRBJ2-3
v_gene: TRBV29-1
abundance: -
d_gene: -

CDR3nt: TGTGCCAGTAGCCCGGCGTTTTGGGAGACCCAGTACTTC
CDR3aa: CASSPAFWETQYF
j_gene: TRBJ2-5
v_gene: TRBV6-5
abundance: -
d_gene: -

CDR3nt: TGTGCCAGCGGGCGGAGGTCCGGGGAGCTGTTTTTT
CDR3aa: CASGRRSGELFF
j_gene: TRBJ2-2
v_gene: TRBV27
abundance: -
d_gene: -

CDR3nt: TGTGCCATCAGTGAGTTACCGAGGGCCAGTGGCTACACCTTC
CDR3aa: CAISELPRASGYTF
j_gene: TRBJ1-2
v_gene: TRBV10-3
abundance: -
d_gene: -

CDR3nt: TGTGCCAGCAGCCAAGGCTACAGGGACAATGAGCAGTTCTTC
CDR3aa: CASSQGYRDNEQFF
j_gene: TRBJ2-1
v_gene: TRBV16
abundance: -
d_gene: -

CDR3nt: TGCGCCAGCAGCCAAGATCCCCAGTGGCCAGGCCAGCCCCAGCATTTT
CDR3aa: CASSQDPQWPGQPQHF
j_gene: TRBJ1-5
v_gene: TRBV4-1
abundance: -
d_gene: -

CDR3nt: TGTGCCAGCAGTCTGTTAGCGGCCGGGCAAGAGACCCAGTACTTC
CDR3aa: CASSLLAAGQETQYF
j_gene: TRBJ2-5
v_gene: TRBV6-5
abundance: once
d_gene: -

CDR3nt: TGTGCTAGTGGACAGGCGCTCTATGGCTACACCTTC
CDR3aa: CASGQALYGYTF
j_gene: TRBJ1-2
v_gene: TRBV12-5
abundance: -
d_gene: -

CDR3nt: TGCGCCAGCAGCCATTCAGGGTTACTTAACTATGGCTACACCTTC
CDR3aa: CASSHSGLLNYGYTF
j_gene: TRBJ1-2
v_gene: TRBV4-1
abundance: -
d_gene: -

CDR3nt: TGTGCCAGCAGCTCCGGACAGGCCGATCAGCCCCAGCATTTT
CDR3aa: CASSSGQADQPQHF
j_gene: TRBJ1-5
v_gene: TRBV7-9
abundance: -
d_gene: TRBD1

CDR3nt: TGTGCCAGCAGCTTGGGACTAGCGGGGCTCCAAGAGACCCAGTACTTC
CDR3aa: CASSLGLAGLQETQYF
j_gene: TRBJ2-5
v_gene: TRBV5-6
abundance: -
d_gene: TRBD2

CDR3nt: TGTGCCAGCAGCTTAGGCGGGGGGGCCGGTGAGACCCAGTACTTC
CDR3aa: CASSLGGGAGETQYF
j_gene: TRBJ2-5
v_gene: TRBV7-2
abundance: -
d_gene: TRBD2

CDR3nt: TGTGCCAGCAGTGAATTTGGGACAATCGGTTCACCCCTCCACTTT
CDR3aa: CASSEFGTIGSPLHF
j_gene: TRBJ1-6
v_gene: TRBV6-1
abundance: few
d_gene: -

CDR3nt: TGTGCCAGCAGCTTATCCGAGCAGCCCCAGCATTTT
CDR3aa: CASSLSEQPQHF
j_gene: TRBJ1-5
v_gene: TRBV7-9
abundance: -
d_gene: -

CDR3nt: TGTGCCAGCAGAATTATAAATAACTATGGCTACACCTTC
CDR3aa: CASRIINNYGYTF
j_gene: TRBJ1-2
v_gene: TRBV6-6
abundance: -
d_gene: -

CDR3nt: TGCAGCGTCATAGGGACTAGCGGGGGGGCGTCCTACGAGCAGTACTTC
CDR3aa: CSVIGTSGGASYEQYF
j_gene: TRBJ2-7
v_gene: TRBV29-1
abundance: -
d_gene: TRBD2

CDR3nt: TGTGCCAGCAGTGACGGACAGGGGGATGGCTACACCTTC
CDR3aa: CASSDGQGDGYTF
j_gene: TRBJ1-2
v_gene: TRBV6-4
abundance: few
d_gene: TRBD1

CDR3nt: TGTGCCAGCTCCTTTGGACAGGGCGCTGAAGCTTTCTTT
CDR3aa: CASSFGQGAEAFF
j_gene: TRBJ1-1
v_gene: TRBV18
abundance: -
d_gene: TRBD1

CDR3nt: TGTGCCAGCAGCCCCCGGGACAGGGGAGACTATGGCTACACCTTC
CDR3aa: CASSPRDRGDYGYTF
j_gene: TRBJ1-2
v_gene: TRBV7-2
abundance: -
d_gene: TRBD1

CDR3nt: TGTGCCAGCCGGGATTCCTCCTACAATGAGCAGTTCTTC
CDR3aa: CASRDSSYNEQFF
j_gene: TRBJ2-1
v_gene: TRBV3-1/TRBV3-2
abundance: -
d_gene: -

CDR3nt: TGTGCCAGCAGCCTCGGACTAGCGGGGGTTTACGAGCAGTACTTC
CDR3aa: CASSLGLAGVYEQYF
j_gene: TRBJ2-7
v_gene: TRBV11-2
abundance: -
d_gene: TRBD2

CDR3nt: TGTGCCAGCAGCTTCCATGATACGCAGTATTTT
CDR3aa: CASSFHDTQYF
j_gene: TRBJ2-3
v_gene: TRBV7-6
abundance: -
d_gene: -

CDR3nt: TGTGCCAGCAGCGCCAGACTAGCGGGCGGGCAAGAGACCCAGTACTTC
CDR3aa: CASSARLAGGQETQYF
j_gene: TRBJ2-5
v_gene: TRBV11-2
abundance: once
d_gene: TRBD2

CDR3nt: TGTGCCAGCAGTCCGACTAGCGGGGGGGACCCCAGGTACCAAGAGACCCAGTACTTC
CDR3aa: CASSPTSGGDPRYQETQYF
j_gene: TRBJ2-5
v_gene: TRBV7-9
abundance: -
d_gene: TRBD2

CDR3nt: TGTGCCAGCACCCAGGGGGCTGGAAACACCATATATTTT
CDR3aa: CASTQGAGNTIYF
j_gene: TRBJ1-3
v_gene: TRBV6-6
abundance: -
d_gene: TRBD1

CDR3nt: TGTGCCAGTATATATAAAGCGGGACTGGGAAAGAAGCCCCAGCATTTT
CDR3aa: CASIYKAGLGKKPQHF
j_gene: TRBJ1-5
v_gene: TRBV19
abundance: -
d_gene: -

CDR3nt: TGCGCCAGCAGCGCAACAGGGGGTGCAGAGACCCAGTACTTC
CDR3aa: CASSATGGAETQYF
j_gene: TRBJ2-5
v_gene: TRBV5-1
abundance: once
d_gene: TRBD1

CDR3nt: TGTGCCTGGAGCCGGGGTCACTATGGCTACACCTTC
CDR3aa: CAWSRGHYGYTF
j_gene: TRBJ1-2
v_gene: TRBV30
abundance: -
d_gene: -

CDR3nt: TGTGCCAGCAGCCCGCGGGGGGCTCAATTTAGCTATGGCTACACCTTC
CDR3aa: CASSPRGAQFSYGYTF
j_gene: TRBJ1-2
v_gene: TRBV7-8
abundance: -
d_gene: -

CDR3nt: TGTGCCAGTAGTATCGTGGGACAGGGGGATTCGAACACTGAAGCTTTCTTT
CDR3aa: CASSIVGQGDSNTEAFF
j_gene: TRBJ1-1
v_gene: TRBV19
abundance: -
d_gene: TRBD1

CDR3nt: TGTGCCAGCAGTGAATTTTGGGGGGGTGAAGCTTTCTTT
CDR3aa: CASSEFWGGEAFF
j_gene: TRBJ1-1
v_gene: TRBV6-1
abundance: -
d_gene: -

CDR3nt: TGCGCCAGCAGCCTGGCGGGGGGATACGAGACCCAGTACTTC
CDR3aa: CASSLAGGYETQYF
j_gene: TRBJ2-5
v_gene: TRBV5-1
abundance: -
d_gene: TRBD2

CDR3nt: TGTGCCAGCAGTTTTCCCAGGGGCTATTACAATGAGCAGTTCTTC
CDR3aa: CASSFPRGYYNEQFF
j_gene: TRBJ2-1
v_gene: TRBV27
abundance: -
d_gene: -

CDR3nt: TGTGCCACCAGCACAACTAGCTTAGGGGAGGCCAAAAACATTCAGTACTTC
CDR3aa: CATSTTSLGEAKNIQYF
j_gene: TRBJ2-4
v_gene: TRBV15
abundance: once
d_gene: -

CDR3nt: TGTGCCAGCAGCTTAGAGGGGGTTAGCTACACCTTC
CDR3aa: CASSLEGVSYTF
j_gene: TRBJ1-2
v_gene: TRBV7-9
abundance: -
d_gene: -

CDR3nt: TGTGCCAGCAGCTTTTGGCAGGGTGGAAACACCATATATTTT
CDR3aa: CASSFWQGGNTIYF
j_gene: TRBJ1-3
v_gene: TRBV13
abundance: -
d_gene: -

CDR3nt: TGTGCCAGTGGGGGACTAGCGCAGGAGACCCAGTACTTC
CDR3aa: CASGGLAQETQYF
j_gene: TRBJ2-5
v_gene: TRBV19
abundance: -
d_gene: TRBD2

CDR3nt: TGTGCCATCAGTGAGTCAAGGGGGGACAGCTATGGCTACACCTTC
CDR3aa: CAISESRGDSYGYTF
j_gene: TRBJ1-2
v_gene: TRBV10-3
abundance: -
d_gene: TRBD1